This TCR beta chain was found in a study of blood T cell repertoires in COVID-19. V lost 6 bases to trimming and J lost 0 bases, with 11 bases between them. The CDR3 is made up of 13 amino acids. In germline, CDR1 is SQVTM, CDR2 ANQGSEA. Generated by immunoSEQ multiplex PCR, the TCRdb table keeps only in-frame clones and is missing some. The sample holds 250,000 to 350,000 clones; around four fifths are singletons and the top ten take approximately 1.2%. The chain employs TRBV29-1 and TRBJ1-1; D not resolved. The sequence came from a woman aged 50 to 60 with acute or convalescent COVID-19. What was sequenced was peripheral blood. The DNA of the CDR3 is TGCAGCGTACTAGAGAATGTGAACACTGAAGCTTTCTTT. Protein sequence: CSVLENVNTEAFF.